Below are 9 T cell receptor beta chains sequenced from a single sample in a study of blood T cells in healthy people across ages. PCR was performed a second time for about 6 to 12 cycles using a sample-barcoded 5' primer and a J-beta primer mix. A single record per CDR3 protein comes from TCRdb applying MiXCR to the 5' RACE reads. The table has about 1.8 million distinct CDR3 sequences, roughly 52% seen once; the top ten hold less than 2.5%. Material: blood. The receptors here all came from a woman aged 40 to 49 in good health.

CDR3 nucleotides: TGTGCCCCCCCCAGGGGAGGGGGTAGCGAGCAGTACTTC. Protein sequence: CAPPRGGGSEQYF. The chain has TRBV10-3 and TRBJ2-7; tentatively, D is TRBD2 (7 bases). This CDR3 comprises 13 residues. The V gene lost 11 bases and the J gene lost 6 bases, with 20 bases spanning the gap. The germline CDR1 and CDR2 sequences are ENHRY and SYGVKD.

The J gene is TRBJ2-7, the V gene TRBV4-3, with 7 positions matching TRBD1. There are 14 residues in the CDR3. Germline values: CDR1 LGHNA, CDR2 YSLEER. The V segment lost 4 bases and the J segment 6 bases; nucleotides outside the gene matches: 9. This CDR3 reads CASSPQQGFSEQYF. DNA for the CDR3: TGCGCCAGCAGCCCCCAACAGGGGTTCAGCGAGCAGTACTTC.

V is TRBV10-3 and J is TRBJ2-3; a possible D gene is TRBD2 (5 bases). V dropped 0 bases and J dropped 8 bases, with 21 bases sitting between them. Germline V gene lookup returns CDR1 ENHRY and CDR2 SYGVKD. The CDR3 length is 17 residues. DNA for the CDR3: TGTGCCATCAGTGAGTCGGCGGCTCTTAACAACGGAGGTACGCAGTATTTT. This codes for CAISESAALNNGGTQYF.

The chain employs TRBV11-2 and TRBJ2-7, with D possibly TRBD2 on 5 matching bases. Germline-derived CDR1 and CDR2 are SGHAT and FQNNGV. The CDR3 is 14 amino acids. V was cut by 1 base and J by 3 bases, with 10 bases left in between. This CDR3 reads CASSLAGLIYEQYF. The CDR3 DNA reads as TGTGCCAGCAGCTTAGCAGGACTTATCTACGAGCAGTACTTC. The full variable domain, in which reference TRBV11-2 and TRBJ2-7 provide the parts outside the CDR3, is EAGVAQSPRYKIIEKRQSVAFWCNPISGHATLYWYQQILGQGPKLLIQFQNNGVVDDSQLPKDRFSAERLKGVDSTLKIQPAKLEDSAVYLCASSLAGLIYEQYFGPGTRLTVT.

The rearrangement joins TRBV7-2 to TRBJ2-5; D is ambiguous. The V end was cut by 5 bases, the J end by 11 bases, with 12 bases between. The V gene's germline CDR1 is SGHTA and CDR2 FQGNSA. This CDR3 is built from 11 residues. CDR3 sequence reads: CASSPRTEQYF. The CDR3 DNA reads as TGTGCCAGCAGCCCTCGGACGGAACAGTACTTC.

The DNA for the CDR3 is TGTGCCAGCAGCGTAGCAGCTAGCGGGGGGCAAAACACCGGGGAGCTGTTTTTT. Translating gives CASSVAASGGQNTGELFF. The V call is TRBV9, the J call TRBJ2-2; 11 bases agree with TRBD2. The CDR3 has 18 residues. The V gene end was trimmed by 0 bases and the J gene end by 2 bases; junction bases not matched to a gene: 6. In germline, CDR1 is SGDLS, CDR2 YYNGEE.

V gene TRBV7-2 combines with J gene TRBJ1-2; possibly TRBD1 for D (5 bases). V lost 5 bases to trimming and J lost 4 bases, with 20 bases between them. Germline CDR1 SGHTA, CDR2 FQGNSA. The CDR3 is 16 residues long. CDR3 amino acids: CASSLPPTLTGYGYTF. The CDR3 nucleotides read TGTGCCAGCAGCCTCCCGCCAACGCTTACAGGCTATGGCTACACCTTC.

This chain uses TRBV20-1 with TRBJ1-4; 9 bases align to TRBD1. The CDR3 spans 14 residues. Unmatched junction bases numbered 4, after V lost 5 bases and J lost 3 bases. Per germline, CDR1 DFQATT and CDR2 SNEGSKA (reference sequence). The CDR3 DNA sequence: TGCAGTGCTGGACAGGGGACAGCTAATGAAAAACTGTTTTTT. It specifies CSAGQGTANEKLFF.

This clonotype was seen only once. A single base separates this from a much larger clone, so it may be a read error. This chain joins TRBV18 and TRBJ2-6, with unresolved D. This CDR3 spans 12 amino acids. V was shortened by 8 bases and J by 2 bases, with 4 bases between the two germline ends. CDR1 is KGHSH, CDR2 LQKENI, per germline. CDR3 region: CASAPGANVLTF. The CDR3 nucleotides are TGTGCCAGCGCCCCTGGGGCCAACGTCCTGACTTTC.